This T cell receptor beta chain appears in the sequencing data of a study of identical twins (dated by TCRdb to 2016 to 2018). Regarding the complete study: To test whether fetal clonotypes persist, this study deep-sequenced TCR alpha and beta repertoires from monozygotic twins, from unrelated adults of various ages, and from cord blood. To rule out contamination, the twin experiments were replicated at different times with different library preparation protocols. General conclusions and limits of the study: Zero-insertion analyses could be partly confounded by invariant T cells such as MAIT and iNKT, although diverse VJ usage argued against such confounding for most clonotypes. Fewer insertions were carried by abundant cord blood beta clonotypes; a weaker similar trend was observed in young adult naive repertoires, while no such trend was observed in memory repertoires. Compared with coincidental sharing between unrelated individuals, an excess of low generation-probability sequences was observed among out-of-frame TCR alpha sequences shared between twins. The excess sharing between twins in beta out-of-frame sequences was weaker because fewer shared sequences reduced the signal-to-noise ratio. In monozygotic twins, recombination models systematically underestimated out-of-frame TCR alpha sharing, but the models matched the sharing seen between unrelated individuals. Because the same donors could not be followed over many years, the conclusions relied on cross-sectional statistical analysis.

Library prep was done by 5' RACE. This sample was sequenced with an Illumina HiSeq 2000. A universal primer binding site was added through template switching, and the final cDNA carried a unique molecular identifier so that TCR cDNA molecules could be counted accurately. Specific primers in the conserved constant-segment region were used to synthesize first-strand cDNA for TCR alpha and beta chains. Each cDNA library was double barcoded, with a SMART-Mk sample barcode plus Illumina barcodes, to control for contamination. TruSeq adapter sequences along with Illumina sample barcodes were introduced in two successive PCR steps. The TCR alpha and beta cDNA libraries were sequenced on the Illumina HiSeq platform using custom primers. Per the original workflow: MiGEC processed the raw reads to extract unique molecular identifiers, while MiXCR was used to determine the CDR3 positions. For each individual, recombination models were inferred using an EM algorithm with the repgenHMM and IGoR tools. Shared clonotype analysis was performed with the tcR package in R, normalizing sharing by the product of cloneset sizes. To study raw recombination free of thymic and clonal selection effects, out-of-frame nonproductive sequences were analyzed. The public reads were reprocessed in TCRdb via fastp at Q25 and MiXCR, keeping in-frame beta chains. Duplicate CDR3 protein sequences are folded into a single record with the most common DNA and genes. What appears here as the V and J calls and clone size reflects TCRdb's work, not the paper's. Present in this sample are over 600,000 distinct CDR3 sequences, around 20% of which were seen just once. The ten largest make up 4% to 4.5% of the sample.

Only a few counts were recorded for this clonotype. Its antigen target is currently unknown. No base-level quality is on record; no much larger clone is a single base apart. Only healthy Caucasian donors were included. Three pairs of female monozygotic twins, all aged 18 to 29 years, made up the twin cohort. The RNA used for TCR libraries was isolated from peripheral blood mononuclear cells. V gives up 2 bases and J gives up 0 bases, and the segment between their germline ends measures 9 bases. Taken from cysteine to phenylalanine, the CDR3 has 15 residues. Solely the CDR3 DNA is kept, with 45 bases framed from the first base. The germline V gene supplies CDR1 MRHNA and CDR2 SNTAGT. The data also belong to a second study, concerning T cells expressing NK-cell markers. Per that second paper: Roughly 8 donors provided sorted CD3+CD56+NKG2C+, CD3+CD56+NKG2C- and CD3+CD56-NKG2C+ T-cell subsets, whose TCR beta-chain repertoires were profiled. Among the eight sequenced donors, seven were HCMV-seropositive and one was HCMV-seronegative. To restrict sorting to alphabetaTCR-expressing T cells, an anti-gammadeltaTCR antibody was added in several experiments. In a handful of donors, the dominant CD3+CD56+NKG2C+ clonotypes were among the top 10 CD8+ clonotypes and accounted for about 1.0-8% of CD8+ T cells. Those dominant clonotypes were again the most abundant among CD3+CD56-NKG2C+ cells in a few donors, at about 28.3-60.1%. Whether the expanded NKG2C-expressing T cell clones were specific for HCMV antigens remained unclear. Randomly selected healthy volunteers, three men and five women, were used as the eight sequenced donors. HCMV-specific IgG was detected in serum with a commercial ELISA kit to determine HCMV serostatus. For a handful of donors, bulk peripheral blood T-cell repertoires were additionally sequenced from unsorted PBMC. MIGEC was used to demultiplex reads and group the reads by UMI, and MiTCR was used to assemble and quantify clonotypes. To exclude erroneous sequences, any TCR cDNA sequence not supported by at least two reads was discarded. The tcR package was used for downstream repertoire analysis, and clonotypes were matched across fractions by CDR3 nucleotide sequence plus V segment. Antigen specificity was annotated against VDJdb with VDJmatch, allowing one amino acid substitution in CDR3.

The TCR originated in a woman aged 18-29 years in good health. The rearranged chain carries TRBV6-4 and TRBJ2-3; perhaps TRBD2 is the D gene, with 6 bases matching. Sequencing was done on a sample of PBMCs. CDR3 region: CASSDLGGSTDTQYF. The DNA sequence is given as TGTGCCAGCAGTGACCTTGGGGGGAGCACAGATACGCAGTATTTT.